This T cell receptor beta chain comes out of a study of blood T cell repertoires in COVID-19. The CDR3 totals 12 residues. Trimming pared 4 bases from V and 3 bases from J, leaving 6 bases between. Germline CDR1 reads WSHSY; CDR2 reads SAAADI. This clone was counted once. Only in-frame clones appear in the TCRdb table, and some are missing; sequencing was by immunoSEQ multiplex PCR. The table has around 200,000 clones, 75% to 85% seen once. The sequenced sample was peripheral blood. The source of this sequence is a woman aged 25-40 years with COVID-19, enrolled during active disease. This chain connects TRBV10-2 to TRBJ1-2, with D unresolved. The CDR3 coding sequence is TGCGCCAGCAGTGGACACGACTATGGCTACACCTTC. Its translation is CASSGHDYGYTF.